These 30 T cell receptor beta chains came from one sample sequenced in a study of human T cells and chemical hapten exposure. TCRdb re-called the RACE reads through MiXCR, storing one row per CDR3 protein. The sample consists of tens of thousands of distinct CDR3 sequences, approximately 10% of them appearing once. Time point in this sample: pre-sensitization, week 0. Treatment given: therapeutic diphenylcyclopropenone sensitization with weekly scalp DPC. The sequencing used whole blood, collected in connection with sensitization to the hapten diphenylcyclopropenone (DPC). The source of these receptors is a woman aged 45 to 65 with alopecia areata. Some clones in this sample may be carry-over from other donors' samples.

There are a few counts of this clonotype. This chain links TRBV7-9 with TRBJ2-5; 8 bases match TRBD1. Germline V CDR1 and CDR2: SEHNR, FQNEAQ (reference sequence). The length of the CDR3 is 15 residues. J gave up 2 bases and V 3 bases, and 5 bases lay outside the gene matches. Written as DNA, the CDR3 is TGTGCCAGCAGCTTGTGGGGACAGGAACAAGAGACCCAGTACTTC. As protein: CASSLWGQEQETQYF. The whole variable domain, filled in from reference TRBV7-9 and TRBJ2-5, reads DTGVSQNPRHKITKRGQNVTFRCDPISEHNRLYWYRQTLGQGPEFLTYFQNEAQLEKSRLLSDRFSAERPKGSFSTLEIQRTEQGDSAMYLCASSLWGQEQETQYFGPGTRLLVL.

There are many counts of this clonotype. V gene TRBV6-5 combines with J gene TRBJ2-3; weak D call: TRBD1 (5 bases). CDR1 is MNHEY and CDR2 is SVGAGI in the germline V gene. Deletions cut 2 bases from V and 6 bases from J, with 15 bases between. The CDR3 totals 15 residues. The chain's CDR3 is CASSYSQGPRDTQYF. In DNA, the CDR3 is TGTGCCAGCAGTTACAGTCAGGGTCCAAGGGATACGCAGTATTTT.

This clonotype has ten or more counts. The chain combines TRBV7-3 with TRBJ2-3; D is unclear. This CDR3 is built from 15 residues. Germline assignment: CDR1 SGHTA and CDR2 FQGTGA. V was pared by 6 bases and J by 1 base, with 14 bases between. CDR3 loop: CASRRTQDGTDTQYF. The CDR3 bases are TGTGCCAGCAGGCGGACCCAGGACGGCACAGATACGCAGTATTTT.

This clonotype was recorded at least ten times. The CDR3 is CSASDTNSYEQYF. The CDR3 DNA reads as TGCAGTGCTTCCGACACGAACTCCTACGAGCAGTACTTC. The V call is TRBV20-1, the J call TRBJ2-7; no clear D gene. The V end lost 5 bases, the J end lost 0 bases, and 11 bases lay between the germline ends. There are 13 residues in the CDR3. CDR1 and CDR2 (germline): DFQATT, SNEGSKA (reference sequence).

This clonotype was counted ten times or more. The CDR3 DNA is TGTGCCAGCAGCCCAGGGACAGGGAGGGAGGCGGCTTTCTTT. It codes for CASSPGTGREAAFF. The chain recombines TRBV7-6 with TRBJ1-1; 9 positions match TRBD1. CDR1 and CDR2 from the germline V gene are SGHVS and FNYEAQ. This CDR3 region has 14 residues. Losses at the gene ends were 5 bases for V and 11 bases for J; bases not matched to a gene: 12.

V gene TRBV7-2 combines with J gene TRBJ2-3; D is unclear. The CDR3 runs to 12 residues. Germline values: CDR1 SGHTA, CDR2 FQGNSA. The V and J ends lost 5 bases and 6 bases respectively, with 9 bases between them. The CDR3 sequence: CASSITTDTQYF. For the CDR3, the DNA is TGTGCCAGCAGCATAACTACGGATACGCAGTATTTT. Full variable domain (remainder filled in from reference TRBV7-2 and TRBJ2-3): GAGVSQSPSNKVTEKGKDVELRCDPISGHTALYWYRQSLGQGLEFLIYFQGNSAPDKSGLPSDRFSAERTGGSVSTLTIQRTQQEDSAVYLCASSITTDTQYFGPGTRLTVL.

This clonotype was recorded many times. The chain uses TRBV20-1 and TRBJ2-7; 8 bases agree with TRBD1. The V gene end was trimmed by 0 bases and the J gene end by 4 bases; junction bases not matched to a gene: 5. Germline assignment: CDR1 DFQATT and CDR2 SNEGSKA (reference sequence). The CDR3 length is 14 residues. The CDR3 DNA sequence: TGCAGTGCTAGAGATGGGACAGGTCTATACGAGCAGTACTTC. It codes for CSARDGTGLYEQYF.

V usage is TRBV3-1 and J usage is TRBJ2-5, with unresolved D. The germline gives CDR1 LGHDT, CDR2 YNNKEL (reference sequence). This CDR3 is 15 amino acids long. The V end lost 4 bases, the J end lost 3 bases, and 15 bases lay between the germline ends. CDR3 loop: CASSPSSGREETQYF. CDR3 DNA sequence: TGTGCCAGCAGCCCTTCATCCGGAAGGGAAGAGACCCAGTACTTC.

This rearrangement joins TRBV6-9 to TRBJ2-7, with TRBD2 as a possible D gene (5 bases). Trimming removed 4 bases at V and 3 bases at J, with 16 bases between. In germline, CDR1 is MNHGY, CDR2 SVAAGI. The CDR3 is made up of 15 amino acids. The CDR3 nucleotides are TGTGCCAGCAGTTCAACCGGCAGGACTCTCTACGAGCAGTACTTC. Translation: CASSSTGRTLYEQYF.

The CDR3 is CASSLTGTGVGQPQHF. CDR3 nucleotides: TGTGCCAGCAGTCTAACCGGGACAGGGGTAGGCCAGCCCCAGCATTTT. The chain employs TRBV27 and TRBJ1-5, with 10 bases matching TRBD1. Germline V gene data show CDR1 as MNHEY and CDR2 as SMNVEV (reference sequence). The length of the CDR3 is 16 residues. Trimming took 5 bases from V and 7 from J; bases not matched to a gene: 11.

The table lists this clonotype with a few counts. The chain recombines TRBV7-9 with TRBJ2-1; perhaps TRBD2 as D (6 bases). This CDR3 spans 15 amino acids. The V gene's germline CDR1 is SEHNR and CDR2 FQNEAQ (reference sequence). Trimming shortened V by 0 bases and J by 2 bases, and 8 bases separated the two germline ends. CDR3 in DNA: TGTGCCAGCAGCTTAGCCGCGGGGACCTACAATGAGCAGTTCTTC. Protein product: CASSLAAGTYNEQFF.

Note on this clonotype: One junction end does not reproduce the germline sequence, and a read error may be involved. This chain connects TRBV9 to TRBJ1-4; maybe TRBD1 (5 bases). The length of the CDR3 is 13 residues. CDR1 and CDR2 from the germline V gene are SGDLS and YYNGEE. The CDR3 region is CPSSAQGVEKLFF. The DNA of the CDR3 is TGTCCCAGCAGCGCCCAGGGAGTTGAAAAACTGTTTTTT.

This clonotype was seen at least ten times. The rearrangement uses TRBV7-2 and TRBJ1-3; 7 nucleotides agree with TRBD1. The CDR3 has 15 amino acids. V was clipped by 5 bases and J by 4 bases; unmatched bases: 8. Germline V CDR1 and CDR2: SGHTA, FQGNSA. CDR3 residues: CASSILTGVGNTIYF. CDR3 sequence (DNA): TGTGCCAGCAGCATACTCACAGGGGTCGGAAACACCATATATTTT. Based on the CDR3 plus reference TRBV7-2 and TRBJ1-3, the full variable domain is GAGVSQSPSNKVTEKGKDVELRCDPISGHTALYWYRQSLGQGLEFLIYFQGNSAPDKSGLPSDRFSAERTGGSVSTLTIQRTQQEDSAVYLCASSILTGVGNTIYFGEGSWLTVV.

This clonotype was found many times. The chain recombines TRBV7-2 with TRBJ2-2, with 10 bases fitting TRBD1. CDR1 is SGHTA and CDR2 is FQGNSA in the germline V gene. V was pared by 6 bases and J by 8 bases, with 6 bases of the junction left unmatched. This CDR3 has 14 residues. The CDR3 reads CASRRQGAGGELFF. In DNA form, the CDR3 reads TGTGCCAGCAGGCGACAGGGGGCGGGAGGGGAGCTGTTTTTT. Full variable domain (rest looked up from reference TRBV7-2 and TRBJ2-2): GAGVSQSPSNKVTEKGKDVELRCDPISGHTALYWYRQSLGQGLEFLIYFQGNSAPDKSGLPSDRFSAERTGGSVSTLTIQRTQQEDSAVYLCASRRQGAGGELFFGEGSRLTVL.

The chain carries TRBV21-1 and TRBJ1-1. TRBV21-1 is shown as a pseudogene. The CDR3 length is 17 residues. The CDR3 loop is CASSKARGGELNTEAFF. The DNA of the CDR3 is TGTGCCAGCAGCAAAGCTCGGGGAGGGGAATTGAACACTGAAGCTTTCTTT.

This clonotype appeared many times. The chain is built from TRBV12-3 or TRBV12-4 and TRBJ2-1; D is ambiguous. CDR3 length: 14 residues. V lost 10 bases and J lost 1, with 14 bases in between. In nucleotides, the CDR3 is TGTGCCACCGTCCGGTTCGGGTCCTACAATGAGCAGTTCTTC. This encodes CATVRFGSYNEQFF.

This clonotype was picked up many times. The rearrangement links TRBV6-4 to TRBJ2-1; 8 bases line up with TRBD2. Germline V CDR1 and CDR2: MRHNA, SNTAGT. The CDR3 covers 15 residues. Trimming at V came to 3 bases and at J to 5 bases, leaving 6 bases not matched to a gene. The CDR3 DNA reads TGTGCCAGCAGTGAGTCGGGACTAGATAACAATGAGCAGTTCTTC. It codes for CASSESGLDNNEQFF.

This clonotype appeared many times. The CDR3, as DNA: TGTGCCAGCAGCTTAGGTGGAGACACCTACGAGCAGTACTTC. This codes for CASSLGGDTYEQYF. The V gene is TRBV7-6, the J gene TRBJ2-7; D gene ambiguous. The CDR3 has 14 residues. V lost 1 base and J lost 2, with 9 bases in between. Germline CDR1 reads SGHVS; CDR2 reads FNYEAQ.

Many counts were recorded for this clonotype. The rearrangement links TRBV7-2 to TRBJ1-2; D may be TRBD1 (6 bases). Deletions cut 5 bases from V and 4 bases from J, with 14 bases between. There are 14 residues in the CDR3. The germline gives CDR1 SGHTA, CDR2 FQGNSA. CDR3 loop: CASSGTGQSYGYTF. The CDR3 region has the DNA TGTGCCAGCAGCGGAACAGGACAGAGCTATGGCTACACCTTC.

The table lists this clonotype with many counts. The chain has TRBV29-1 and TRBJ2-7; D not resolved. In germline, CDR1 is SQVTM, CDR2 ANQGSEA. Trimming removed 3 bases from V and 2 bases from J, with 5 bases in between. This CDR3 region has 11 residues. CDR3: CSVESAYEQYF. In nucleotides, the CDR3 is TGCAGCGTTGAGTCCGCCTACGAGCAGTACTTC.

This clonotype was observed many times. V and J are TRBV6-2 or TRBV6-3 and TRBJ2-5; perhaps TRBD2 as D (6 bases). The CDR3 totals 15 residues. Germline V gene data show CDR1 as MNHEY and CDR2 as SVGEGT. Trimming cost V 2 bases and J 2 bases, with 12 bases left between them. The CDR3 DNA reads as TGTGCCAGCAGTTACGTGGGGGGAAAGCAAGAGACCCAGTACTTC. As protein: CASSYVGGKQETQYF.

This clonotype has at least ten counts. The CDR3 coding sequence is TGTGCCAGCAGCCAAGAAGGACTAGCGGGTAGCACAGATACGCAGTATTTT. This gives the protein CASSQEGLAGSTDTQYF. J is TRBJ2-3 and V is TRBV3-1, with 11 bases fitting TRBD2. Per the germline V gene, CDR1 is LGHDT and CDR2 is YNNKEL (reference sequence). V shed 0 bases and J 0 bases; nucleotides not matched to a gene: 2. The CDR3 consists of 17 residues.

This clonotype occurred many times. The rearrangement joins TRBV6-2 or TRBV6-3 to TRBJ1-2; no clear D gene. Trimming pared 2 bases from V and 4 bases from J, leaving 5 bases between. CDR3 length equals 12 residues. Germline lookup yields CDR1 MNHEY and CDR2 SVGEGT. The CDR3 DNA reads as TGTGCCAGCAGTTACAACATCTATGGCTACACCTTC. It codes for CASSYNIYGYTF.

The chain is built from TRBV29-1 and TRBJ2-3; a possible D gene is TRBD1 (5 bases). This CDR3 is 11 amino acids long. Germline V gene data show CDR1 as SQVTM and CDR2 as ANQGSEA. V lost 7 bases and J lost 10, with 15 bases in between. CDR3 amino acids: CSARLQGAQYF. DNA of the CDR3: TGCAGCGCTAGACTCCAGGGTGCGCAGTATTTT.

CDR3 sequence (DNA): TGCAGTGCTGGACTAGCGGGGGGGAGCACAGATACGCAGTATTTT. It translates to CSAGLAGGSTDTQYF. The chain uses TRBV20-1 and TRBJ2-3; TRBD2 matches 15 bases. This CDR3 comprises 15 residues. J lost 0 bases, V lost 5 bases, and 0 bases had no gene match. CDR1 is DFQATT, CDR2 SNEGSKA, per germline (reference sequence).

The V and J genes are TRBV28 and TRBJ1-5; D is undetermined. Germline values: CDR1 MDHEN, CDR2 SYDVKM. The germline V and J ends were trimmed by 5 bases and 7 bases, with 6 bases remaining between them. The CDR3 consists of 11 residues. The CDR3 DNA reads as TGTGCCAGCAGTACCCTACAGCCCCAGCATTTT. Its protein product is CASSTLQPQHF.

This clonotype occurred many times. The genes are TRBV28 and TRBJ2-7; D ambiguous. The CDR3 loop spans 15 amino acids. Trimming left V 8 bases short and J 2 bases short, with 19 bases between. Per the germline V gene, CDR1 is MDHEN and CDR2 is SYDVKM. The CDR3 DNA reads as TGTGCCAGCTGGGGAAGGAGCAGTCCCACCTACGAGCAGTACTTC. It specifies CASWGRSSPTYEQYF.

The chain carries TRBV5-1 and TRBJ2-3; D unresolved. Trimming removed 6 bases from V and 4 bases from J, with 6 bases in between. The CDR3 consists of 11 residues. Germline-derived CDR1 and CDR2 are SGHRS and YFSETQ. CDR3 nucleotides: TGCGCCAGCATAAGCGCAGATACGCAGTATTTT. It encodes CASISADTQYF.

Many counts were recorded for this clonotype. The chain combines TRBV2 with TRBJ1-1; D is undetermined. Per the germline V gene, CDR1 is SNHLY and CDR2 is FYNNEI. The CDR3 is 14 residues long. V lost 7 bases to trimming and J lost 0 bases, with 12 bases between them. This CDR3 reads CASKVGVLNTEAFF. CDR3 sequence (DNA): TGTGCCAGCAAGGTTGGAGTCTTGAACACTGAAGCTTTCTTT.

This clonotype was seen a few times. V gene TRBV7-6 combines with J gene TRBJ1-4, with TRBD1 identical over 9 bases. Germline loops: CDR1 SGHVS, CDR2 FNYEAQ. V was clipped by 5 bases and J by 7 bases; unmatched bases: 11. CDR3 length: 16 amino acids. Here the CDR3 DNA reads TGTGCCAGCAGCGGCAACCGGGACAGGGTTGGTGAAAAACTGTTTTTT. Its protein product is CASSGNRDRVGEKLFF. The whole variable domain, filled in from reference TRBV7-6 and TRBJ1-4, reads GAGVSQSPRYKVTKRGQDVALRCDPISGHVSLYWYRQALGQGPEFLTYFNYEAQQDKSGLPNDRFSAERPEGSISTLTIQRTEQRDSAMYRCASSGNRDRVGEKLFFGSGTQLSVL.